One T cell receptor beta chain is described in this entry. Its cognate antigen is unknown. Germline CDR1 reads SGHRS; CDR2 reads YFSETQ. J was trimmed by 4 bases and V by 4 bases; bases with no gene match: 8. CDR3 length equals 16 residues. The data are from a study of T cell responses to AZD1222 COVID-19 vaccine. General study points: Baseline serostatus was positive in only a handful of AZD1222 recipients.

Assay: immunoSEQ multiplex PCR; the TCRdb copy retains only in-frame clones and omits some. The sample contains 95,000 to 150,000 clones, approximately 85% of which appear only once. The receptor comes from an adult who received the AZD1222 COVID-19 vaccine. This chain joins TRBV5-1 and TRBJ2-1; 10 nucleotides agree with TRBD1. Source: peripheral blood, taken 28 days after the second AZD1222 dose. The CDR3 bases are TGCGCCAGCAGCCCCGGGGACAGGGGATCATACAATGAGCAGTTCTTC. Translating it yields CASSPGDRGSYNEQFF.